The sample holds a few counts of the clone carrying this TCR beta chain. The data are from a study of T cells in Graves' hyperthyroidism and ophthalmopathy. CDR1 is SGHAT, CDR2 FQNNGV, per germline. The length of the CDR3 is 13 residues. With 1 base removed from V and 6 bases from J, the gap between germline ends came to 9 bases. Amplification of TCR beta CDR3 regions was performed using RNA transcripts as template. TCR CDR3 underwent first-round RT-PCR with the HTBI primer set. TCRdb passed the multiplex PCR reads through MiXCR, listing each CDR3 protein once. The repertoire includes about 500,000 distinct CDR3 sequences, roughly 15% of them detected once, and 15% to 20% sits in the top ten.

The chain is built from TRBV11-2 and TRBJ1-2; D might be TRBD1 (5 bases). The sequenced sample consisted of blood. The TCR was taken from a woman under 30 with Graves' ophthalmopathy. The CDR3 coding sequence is TGTGCCAGCAGCTTAGGGGGGTACCATGGCTACACCTTC. This codes for CASSLGGYHGYTF.